By share, the clone carrying this TCR gamma chain counts as medium-sized. The same CDR3 is also encoded by other DNA sequences in this sample. This entry is derived from a study of γδ T cells in repeated Plasmodium falciparum infection. The wider study: Malaria-naive adults were infected with P. falciparum NF54 four times over about 600 days.

Sequencing covered both gamma and delta TCR chains per sample. TCRdb re-called clones from the multiplex PCR reads via CATT. The repertoire holds about 30,000 gamma-chain clones, 1.4% seen once, with approximately 19% in the top ten. The receptor's source is a pool of human donors (malaria-infected and uninfected, not separated). The sequenced sample was gamma-delta T cells from blood.

CDR3 loop: CATWDGSSDWIKTF. CDR3 sequence (DNA): TGTGCCACCTGGGACGGAAGTAGTGATTGGATCAAGACGTTT. The chain carries TRGV2 and TRGJP2. The CDR3 is made up of 14 amino acids. Germline V gene data show CDR1 as EGSNGY and CDR2 as YDSYNSKV. J was trimmed by 2 bases and V by 1 base; bases with no gene match: 1.